Below are 30 T cell receptor beta chains sequenced from a single sample in a study of breast tumors, draining lymph nodes, adjacent tissues. TCRdb reprocessed the multiplex PCR reads with MiXCR, giving one entry per CDR3 protein. The sample has about 20,000 distinct CDR3 sequences; 25% to 40% are singletons. Sequencing used breast tumor tissue. The source is a female donor with breast cancer. Some clones in this sample may be carry-over from other donors' samples.

The sample holds many counts of this clonotype. V is TRBV6-5 and J is TRBJ2-5; D gene uncertain. The ends were cut back, 6 bases at V and 4 bases at J, with 6 bases in the middle. Germline V gives CDR1 MNHEY, CDR2 SVGAGI. This CDR3 has 11 amino acids. In DNA form, the CDR3 reads TGTGCCAGCAGGTTGTTAGAGACCCAGTACTTC. Residues: CASRLLETQYF.

This clonotype appeared many times. This chain links TRBV6-1 with TRBJ2-1; 12 bases line up with TRBD2. From germline, CDR1 is MNHNS and CDR2 SASEGT. The ends lost 5 bases at V and 7 bases at J; junction bases unmatched: 6. This CDR3 contains 15 residues. The CDR3 DNA reads TGTGCCAGCAGTTCGACTAGCGGGAGTATAAATGAGCAGTTCTTC. The encoded protein is CASSSTSGSINEQFF.

This clonotype was seen ten or more times. This chain connects TRBV20-1 to TRBJ2-5; tentatively, D is TRBD1 (6 bases). Germline V gives CDR1 DFQATT, CDR2 SNEGSKA (reference sequence). CDR3 length: 13 residues. Trimming removed 6 bases at V and 4 bases at J, with 15 bases between. Here the CDR3 reads CSAGVRGGETQYF. The CDR3 nucleotides are TGCAGTGCCGGCGTTCGAGGGGGAGAGACCCAGTACTTC.

This clonotype was seen at least ten times. The chain uses TRBV5-1 and TRBJ2-3, with D possibly being TRBD2 (6 bases). V was trimmed by 4 bases and J by 4 bases, leaving 7 bases between them. Looked up from germline, CDR1 is SGHRS and CDR2 is YFSETQ. CDR3 length equals 12 residues. The DNA for the CDR3 is TGCGCCAGCAGCGGGGGGTCAGATACGCAGTATTTT. This codes for CASSGGSDTQYF.

This clonotype rates as medium-sized (0.01 to 0.1%). The chain employs TRBV7-2 and TRBJ2-7; 7 bases are shared with TRBD2. This CDR3 has 15 residues. Losses at the gene ends were 5 bases for V and 7 bases for J; bases not matched to a gene: 14. Germline V gene sequence: CDR1 SGHTA, CDR2 FQGNSA. Written as DNA, the CDR3 is TGTGCCAGCAGCCTGGGACGACAAGCCGGGGGGGAGCAGTACTTC. Protein sequence: CASSLGRQAGGEQYF.

This clonotype was seen at least ten times. This chain's CDR3 is CASSLDLAVPYNEQFF. CDR3 DNA sequence: TGCGCCAGCAGCTTGGATCTAGCGGTGCCCTACAATGAGCAGTTCTTC. This chain connects TRBV5-1 to TRBJ2-1, with TRBD2 matching 7 bases. CDR1 and CDR2 (germline): SGHRS, YFSETQ. The V segment lost 0 bases and the J segment 2 bases; nucleotides outside the gene matches: 5. The CDR3 contains 16 residues. The whole variable domain, remainder taken from reference TRBV5-1 and TRBJ2-1, is KAGVTQTPRYLIKTRGQQVTLSCSPISGHRSVSWYQQTPGQGLQFLFEYFSETQRNKGNFPGRFSGRQFSNSRSEMNVSTLELGDSALYLCASSLDLAVPYNEQFFGPGTRLTVL.

Ten or more counts support this clonotype. V and J are TRBV20-1 and TRBJ2-3; D may match TRBD1 or TRBD2 (5 bases each). Germline V gene data show CDR1 as DFQATT and CDR2 as SNEGSKA (reference sequence). The V gene lost 0 bases and the J gene lost 4 bases, with 20 bases spanning the gap. The CDR3 length is 17 residues. The chain's CDR3 is CSAREGVPLHRADTQYF. DNA of the CDR3: TGCAGTGCTAGAGAGGGGGTACCTTTGCATCGTGCAGATACGCAGTATTTT.

A remark on this clonotype: A much more abundant neighbour one base away suggests this may be a read error. The V and J genes are TRBV6-2 or TRBV6-3 and TRBJ1-5; no definite D call. Germline loops: CDR1 MNHEY, CDR2 SVGEGT. The CDR3 contains 14 residues. This chain's CDR3 is CAGRFRGFHQPQHF. CDR3 nucleotides: TGTGCCGGCAGGTTCCGTGGATTTCATCAGCCCCAGCATTTT.

This clonotype was seen repeatedly, ten times or more. The chain links TRBV11-2 to TRBJ2-2; D is possibly TRBD1 (5 bases). Germline lookup yields CDR1 SGHAT and CDR2 FQNNGV. This CDR3 is 14 amino acids long. Trimming cost V 5 bases and J 6 bases, with 13 bases left between them. The CDR3 nucleotides read TGTGCCAGCAGCCTAACAGGATACCCCGGGGAGCTGTTTTTT. As protein: CASSLTGYPGELFF.

This clonotype was counted many times. This chain connects TRBV11-2 to TRBJ2-1, with 16 nucleotides matching TRBD2. V lost 5 bases and J lost 6; bases outside the gene matches: 10. The CDR3 loop spans 18 amino acids. Germline V gives CDR1 SGHAT, CDR2 FQNNGV. As DNA, the CDR3 is TGTGCCAGCAGCAACCTTGGGACTAGCGGGAGGGCCTCCAATGAGCAGTTCTTC. It translates to CASSNLGTSGRASNEQFF. The whole variable domain, filled in from reference TRBV11-2 and TRBJ2-1, reads EAGVAQSPRYKIIEKRQSVAFWCNPISGHATLYWYQQILGQGPKLLIQFQNNGVVDDSQLPKDRFSAERLKGVDSTLKIQPAKLEDSAVYLCASSNLGTSGRASNEQFFGPGTRLTVL.

This clonotype was found many times. V gene TRBV30 combines with J gene TRBJ1-6; no definite D call. V was trimmed by 0 bases and J by 10 bases, leaving 19 bases between them. Germline CDR1 reads GTSNPN; CDR2 reads SVGIG (reference sequence). This CDR3 contains 16 residues. DNA for the CDR3: TGTGCCTGGAGTGTAGCGGGCCGCCGTCTGGGCTCACCCCTCCACTTT. Encoded protein: CAWSVAGRRLGSPLHF.

This clonotype was seen only a few times. A much larger clone lies a single base off, so this may be a read error. The chain employs TRBV2 and TRBJ1-2; TRBD1 matches at 10 bases. CDR1 and CDR2 from the germline V gene are SNHLY and FYNNEI. There are 13 residues in the CDR3. CDR3: CACSWDRGYGYTF. CDR3 DNA sequence: TGTGCCTGCAGTTGGGACAGGGGATATGGCTACACCTTC.

This clonotype was seen many times. J is TRBJ2-1 and V is TRBV2, with D perhaps TRBD2 (6 bases). The length of the CDR3 is 16 residues. Trimming removed 7 bases from V and 8 bases from J, with 24 bases in between. The germline V gene has CDR1 SNHLY and CDR2 FYNNEI. CDR3 in DNA: TGTGCCAGCATCTCGGAAGGCGGGACCCATCTCGATGAGCAGTTCTTC. As protein: CASISEGGTHLDEQFF.

This clonotype came up many times. The gene calls are TRBV27 and TRBJ2-7; 11 positions match TRBD2. The CDR3 is 16 amino acids. Per the germline V gene, CDR1 is MNHEY and CDR2 is SMNVEV (reference sequence). V lost 5 bases, J lost 0 bases, and 6 bases stayed unmatched. CDR3 residues: CASSPNGLAGSYEQYF. DNA of the CDR3: TGTGCCAGCAGTCCCAACGGACTAGCGGGCTCCTACGAGCAGTACTTC.

To note about this clonotype: This may come from a read error, since a much larger clone is one base off. The chain combines TRBV30 with TRBJ2-6, with D possibly called TRBD1 or TRBD2 (5 bases each). CDR3 length: 17 residues. CDR1 is GTSNPN and CDR2 is SVGIG in the germline V gene (reference sequence). CDR3 in amino acids: CAWSQTRTFSGANALTF. CDR3 sequence (DNA): TGTGCCTGGAGTCAGACCCGGACTTTCTCTGGGGCCAACGCCCTGACTTTC.

The V and J genes are TRBV20-1 and TRBJ2-7, with D hard to call. The germline CDR1 and CDR2 sequences are DFQATT and SNEGSKA (reference sequence). V was trimmed by 7 bases and J by 3 bases, leaving 13 bases between them. The CDR3 is 12 amino acids. CDR3 protein: CSGTSMGYEQYF. As DNA, the CDR3 is TGCAGTGGCACGTCTATGGGCTACGAGCAGTACTTC.

On this clonotype: A much more abundant neighbour one base away suggests this may be a read error. The J gene is TRBJ2-6, the V gene TRBV19; D perhaps matches TRBD2 (6 bases). The CDR3 contains 16 residues. CDR1 is LNHDA, CDR2 SQIVND, per germline (reference sequence). This chain's CDR3 is CASSITAGSGANVLAF. For the CDR3, the DNA is TGTGCCAGTAGTATAACGGCGGGGTCCGGGGCCAACGTCCTGGCTTTC. Together with reference TRBV19 and TRBJ2-6, the CDR3 gives the full variable domain: DGGITQSPKYLFRKEGQNVTLSCEQNLNHDAMYWYRQDPGQGLRLIYYSQIVNDFQKGDIAEGYSVSREKKESFPLTVTSAQKNPTAFYLCASSITAGSGANVLAFGAGSRLTVL.

V and J are TRBV20-1 and TRBJ2-7; 8 bases map to TRBD2. This CDR3 has 16 amino acids. Germline V gives CDR1 DFQATT, CDR2 SNEGSKA (reference sequence). J was trimmed by 3 bases and V by 6 bases; bases with no gene match: 16. The CDR3, as DNA: TGCAGTGCCGCAGCAAGAGCGGGAGTAGTTGGCTACGAGCAGTACTTC. As protein: CSAAARAGVVGYEQYF.

At least ten counts were recorded for this clonotype. J is TRBJ2-1 and V is TRBV6-6; 8 bases map to TRBD1. The V segment lost 5 bases and the J segment 1 base; nucleotides outside the gene matches: 4. The germline V gene encodes CDR1 MNHNY and CDR2 SVGAGI (reference sequence). CDR3 length equals 15 residues. Written as DNA, the CDR3 is TGTGCCAGCAGTCCTCGACAGGGGTCCTACAATGAGCAGTTCTTC. The encoded protein is CASSPRQGSYNEQFF.

This clonotype was recorded many times. V and J are TRBV6-1 and TRBJ2-7; 9 bases match TRBD1. From germline, CDR1 is MNHNS and CDR2 SASEGT. V was clipped by 3 bases and J by 9 bases; unmatched bases: 9. The CDR3 extends over 14 amino acids. The CDR3 DNA sequence: TGTGCCAGCAGTGAGACGACAGGGGGAGTGGGGCAGTACTTC. Amino acids: CASSETTGGVGQYF.

This clonotype was seen repeatedly, ten times or more. The chain couples TRBV20-1 to TRBJ2-1, with 10 positions matching TRBD1. The V segment lost 3 bases and the J segment 16 bases; nucleotides outside the gene matches: 6. The CDR3 sequence is 11 residues long. Germline assignment: CDR1 DFQATT and CDR2 SNEGSKA (reference sequence). CDR3 region: CSARVGDRGFF. DNA of the CDR3: TGCAGTGCTAGGGTTGGGGACAGGGGATTCTTC.

The rearrangement links TRBV5-1 to TRBJ2-1; TRBD1 might be the D (5 bases). Per the germline V gene, CDR1 is SGHRS and CDR2 is YFSETQ. CDR3 length: 14 residues. V was pared by 0 bases and J by 5 bases, with 9 bases between. The CDR3 nucleotides are TGCGCCAGCAGCTTGGTTCAGGGTAACAATGAGCAGTTCTTC. This sequence encodes CASSLVQGNNEQFF.

This clonotype appeared many times. The chain employs TRBV24-1 and TRBJ2-5, with 9 positions matching TRBD1. The CDR3 runs 16 residues. Germline CDR1 KGHDR, CDR2 SFDVKD. V lost 2 bases to trimming and J lost 5 bases; unmatched junction nucleotides: 8. The CDR3 loop reads CATSDSLQGAGETQYF. In nucleotides, the CDR3 is TGTGCCACCAGTGATTCGTTACAGGGGGCTGGGGAGACCCAGTACTTC.

This clonotype came up many times. The J gene is TRBJ2-5, the V gene TRBV19, with 8 nucleotides matching TRBD2. V was clipped by 1 base and J by 5 bases; unmatched bases: 6. In germline, CDR1 is LNHDA, CDR2 SQIVND (reference sequence). CDR3 length: 15 amino acids. The CDR3 DNA sequence: TGTGCCAGTAGTATAGCGGGAGGGCCTCGTGAGACCCAGTACTTC. This gives the protein CASSIAGGPRETQYF.

The sample holds many counts of this clonotype. This chain joins TRBV18 and TRBJ2-7; 14 bases line up with TRBD2. In germline, CDR1 is KGHSH, CDR2 LQKENI. The CDR3 runs 14 residues. Trimming cost V 2 bases and J 6 bases; bases outside gene matches: 0. This CDR3 reads CASSPGLAGGEQYF. DNA of the CDR3: TGTGCCAGCTCACCAGGACTAGCGGGAGGCGAGCAGTACTTC.

This clonotype was seen at least ten times. The V call is TRBV29-1, the J call TRBJ1-2; D is unclear. V lost 5 bases and J 4 bases, leaving 11 bases between the germline ends. CDR1 is SQVTM and CDR2 is ANQGSEA in the germline V gene. This CDR3 comprises 12 residues. The CDR3 DNA sequence: TGCAGCGTTAAAGCAGGACCCTATGGCTACACCTTC. This sequence encodes CSVKAGPYGYTF.

Many counts were recorded for this clonotype. This chain joins TRBV6-4 and TRBJ2-1; D unresolved. The V gene lost 4 bases and the J gene lost 1 base, with 20 bases spanning the gap. Germline CDR1 MRHNA, CDR2 SNTAGT. There are 18 residues in the CDR3. CDR3 nucleotides: TGTGCCAGCAGTGTCCCAGGTCAGACTGTTGCATCCTACAATGAGCAGTTCTTC. It yields the protein CASSVPGQTVASYNEQFF.

In this sample, this clonotype is medium-sized (0.01 to 0.1%). The chain links TRBV19 to TRBJ2-3; D is unresolved. There are 13 residues in the CDR3. Germline CDR1 and CDR2: LNHDA and SQIVND (reference sequence). V lost 3 bases and J 3 bases, leaving 7 bases between the germline ends. The CDR3 region is CASSIAATDTQYF. The CDR3 region has the DNA TGTGCCAGTAGTATTGCCGCGACAGATACGCAGTATTTT. Full variable domain (rest looked up from reference TRBV19 and TRBJ2-3): DGGITQSPKYLFRKEGQNVTLSCEQNLNHDAMYWYRQDPGQGLRLIYYSQIVNDFQKGDIAEGYSVSREKKESFPLTVTSAQKNPTAFYLCASSIAATDTQYFGPGTRLTVL.

This clonotype was seen many times. This chain joins TRBV20-1 and TRBJ2-1, with TRBD1 as a possible D gene (5 bases). V was clipped by 4 bases and J by 0 bases, with 10 bases between them. Germline V CDR1 and CDR2: DFQATT, SNEGSKA (reference sequence). The CDR3 sequence is 14 residues long. Here the CDR3 DNA reads TGCAGTGCTACTACTGACAGCTCCTACAATGAGCAGTTCTTC. It specifies CSATTDSSYNEQFF.

On this clonotype: Relative to the germline gene, one junction end is altered; a read error may explain this. This chain uses TRBV7-3 with TRBJ2-3, with D maybe TRBD1 (6 bases). CDR3 size: 16 residues. CDR1 is SGHTA, CDR2 FQGTGA, per germline. This CDR3 reads CASSYQGSRGTDMQYF. The CDR3 bases are TGTGCCAGCAGCTACCAGGGGTCCCGGGGCACAGATATGCAGTATTTT.